The rows below give T cell receptor beta chains drawn from one sample of a study of CD8+CD57+ T cells in acquired aplastic anemia. TCRdb independently ran MiXCR on the reads; one entry per CDR3 protein. Among a few hundred thousand distinct CDR3 sequences, 45% to 65% were seen once, and the ten largest hold roughly 1.3%. Material for sequencing was sorted CD4+, CD8+, or CD8+CD57+ T cells (not recorded which) from PBMCs. The receptors were sampled from a human donor with aplastic anemia. The CDR3 runs from the conserved cysteine through the conserved F or W. D genes are given only for firm matches. Size tells how often a clone was seen (once, few, many) or the class of an expanded clone, and some rows leave it out.

J gene,clone size,D gene,V gene,CDR3 DNA,CDR3 protein
TRBJ2-5,-,-,TRBV7-2,TGTGCCAGCAGCCTGCCGGGACACACCGAAGAGACCCAGTACTTC,CASSLPGHTEETQYF
TRBJ1-2,-,-,TRBV7-2,TGTGCCAGCAGCTTAGCGCGGCAGGGGAATGGCTACACCTTC,CASSLARQGNGYTF
TRBJ2-1,many,-,TRBV19,TGTGCCAGTAAGGTGCAGGGGGGCAATGAGCAGTTCTTC,CASKVQGGNEQFF
TRBJ2-1,-,-,TRBV7-8,TGTGCCAGCAGCTTGAGGGAGACCTCCTACAATGAGCAGTTCTTC,CASSLRETSYNEQFF
TRBJ1-5,few,-,TRBV10-2,TGCGCCAGCGGACCCCGGAGGGTTGGGAACGGGTATGAGAGGAATCAGCCCCAGCATTTT,CASGPRRVGNGYERNQPQHF
TRBJ2-5,many,-,TRBV2,TGTGCCAGCAGTTTACGTGGGACTTCTGGAGAGACCCAGTACTTC,CASSLRGTSGETQYF
TRBJ1-5,-,TRBD1,TRBV25-1,TGTGCCAGCAGTGGCCCAGGACAGGGCGCTCCAGACAATCAGCCCCAGCATTTT,CASSGPGQGAPDNQPQHF
TRBJ2-1,-,-,TRBV19,TGTGCCAGTAGTAAGGTCAGCTCCTACAATGAGCAGTTCTTC,CASSKVSSYNEQFF
TRBJ1-3,-,-,TRBV2,TGTGCCAGCAGCCTACGTGGCGGGGGGAACACCATATATTTT,CASSLRGGGNTIYF
TRBJ2-5,-,-,TRBV7-2,TGTGCCAGCAGCTTAGGCCAGGCGGGCCAAGAGACCCAGTACTTC,CASSLGQAGQETQYF